These 30 T cell receptor beta chains were sequenced from one sample in a study of graft-versus-host responses after intestinal transplantation (dated by TCRdb to the early 2020s). No antigens are known for them. Library preparation used the immunoSEQ multiplex PCR assay. In TCRdb, the immuneACCESS table is reduced to in-frame sequences with V and J assigned. These tables do not hold every clone; where another copy was compared, an unresolved V gene accounts for under half, and the others remain unexplained. The sample profile shows 95,000 to 110,000 clones; approximately 88% of them were found once. The ten largest account for less than 0.85% of the sample. The sample's time point label is to be understood as: cells obtained before transplantation from donor or recipient. Source: unstimulated CD4+ T cells sorted from spleen or lymph node cells, taken before transplant. These receptors were collected from a human donor who was the organ donor for an intestinal transplant.

V usage is TRBV6-4 and J usage is TRBJ1-6; 7 bases agree with TRBD1. This CDR3 comprises 13 residues. V gave up 9 bases and J gave up 7 bases; unmatched junction bases: 6. Germline values: CDR1 MRHNA, CDR2 SNTAGT. The CDR3 here is CARPGQMNSPLHF. The CDR3 DNA follows: TGTGCCAGGCCGGGACAGATGAATTCACCCCTCCACTTT.

The V call is TRBV7-2, the J call TRBJ2-3; D might be TRBD1 or TRBD2, each matching 5 bases. CDR1 and CDR2 (germline): SGHTA, FQGNSA. The CDR3 extends over 16 amino acids. Trimming pared 7 bases from V and 2 bases from J, leaving 19 bases between. This chain's CDR3 is CASTDQLVGVTDTQYF. CDR3 nucleotide sequence: TGTGCCAGCACCGATCAACTAGTAGGGGTCACAGATACGCAGTATTTT.

The chain links TRBV11-3 to TRBJ2-7, with TRBD1 as a possible D gene (6 bases). Germline values: CDR1 SGHNT, CDR2 YENEEA. The CDR3 is 14 amino acids. Trimming stripped 2 bases from V and 2 bases from J, with 10 bases between. The CDR3 protein is CASSLRDTAYEQYF. As DNA, the CDR3 is TGTGCCAGCAGCTTACGGGACACCGCCTACGAGCAGTACTTC.

The rearrangement joins TRBV5-1 to TRBJ2-5; D may match TRBD1 or TRBD2 (5 bases each). This CDR3 comprises 13 residues. The V gene lost 4 bases and the J gene lost 5 bases, with 12 bases spanning the gap. In germline, CDR1 is SGHRS, CDR2 YFSETQ. The CDR3: CASSAWGGETQYF. The CDR3 region has the DNA TGCGCCAGCAGCGCTTGGGGCGGGGAGACCCAGTACTTC.

The chain is built from TRBV4-1 and TRBJ2-7, with 8 nucleotides matching TRBD2. Germline lookup yields CDR1 MGHRA and CDR2 YSYEKL. V was pared by 8 bases and J by 0 bases, with 6 bases of the junction left unmatched. CDR3 size: 14 residues. For the CDR3, the DNA is TGCGCCAGCGCCCGGGGGGGGAACTCCTACGAGCAGTACTTC. This encodes CASARGGNSYEQYF.

The chain recombines TRBV18 with TRBJ1-4; tentatively, D is TRBD1 (5 bases). V was pared by 3 bases and J by 3 bases, with 11 bases between. Germline V lookup: CDR1 KGHSH, CDR2 LQKENI. The CDR3 is 15 residues long. CDR3 sequence reads: CASSPSGGANEKLFF. CDR3 nucleotides: TGTGCCAGCTCACCGTCGGGGGGTGCTAATGAAAAACTGTTTTTT. The whole variable domain, remainder taken from reference TRBV18 and TRBJ1-4, is NAGVMQNPRHLVRRRGQEARLRCSPMKGHSHVYWYRQLPEEGLKFMVYLQKENIIDESGMPKERFSAEFPKEGPSILRIQQVVRGDSAAYFCASSPSGGANEKLFFGSGTQLSVL.

This clone was recorded a few times. The rearrangement joins TRBV6-1 to TRBJ1-3; 7 nucleotides match TRBD1. CDR1 and CDR2 from the germline V gene are MNHNS and SASEGT. The V and J ends lost 6 bases and 9 bases, in that order; junction bases with no gene match: 11. The CDR3 consists of 14 residues. The CDR3 nucleotides read TGTGCCAGCAGGGAGGGACAGCCCTGGAGCACCATATATTTT. Encoded protein: CASREGQPWSTIYF.

This clone was seen a few times. This chain joins TRBV5-1 and TRBJ1-1; TRBD1 is a possible D gene (5 bases). With 7 bases removed from V and 4 bases from J, the gap between germline ends came to 17 bases. This CDR3 comprises 14 residues. The germline gives CDR1 SGHRS, CDR2 YFSETQ. This chain's CDR3 is CASGTGEVGTEAFF. The CDR3 nucleotides read TGCGCCAGCGGGACGGGGGAGGTAGGCACTGAAGCTTTCTTT.

The chain recombines TRBV6-5 with TRBJ2-1; no reliable D call. Germline V CDR1 and CDR2: MNHEY, SVGAGI. The CDR3 loop spans 13 amino acids. Trimming left V 5 bases short and J 4 bases short, with 9 bases between. The chain's CDR3 is CASSPRSYNEQFF. The CDR3 DNA follows: TGTGCCAGCAGTCCTCGTTCGTACAATGAGCAGTTCTTC.

This clone was detected only a few times. The rearrangement links TRBV6-5 to TRBJ2-7, with D unclear. The germline V gene encodes CDR1 MNHEY and CDR2 SVGAGI. V dropped 5 bases and J dropped 2 bases, with 7 bases sitting between them. CDR3 size: 12 residues. The chain's CDR3 is CASSEIPYEQYF. CDR3 nucleotides: TGTGCCAGCAGTGAAATCCCCTACGAGCAGTACTTC.

CDR3 sequence reads: CASSKGQVPSYEQYF. The CDR3 DNA reads TGTGCCAGCAGCAAAGGGCAGGTCCCCTCCTACGAGCAGTACTTC. V gene TRBV21-1 combines with J gene TRBJ2-7; no DNA check was done on the table's D call, TRBD1. TRBV21-1 is annotated as a pseudogene. This CDR3 comprises 15 residues.

The CDR3 sequence is CASSWGLNYGYTF. The DNA for the CDR3 is TGTGCCAGCAGCTGGGGACTTAACTATGGCTACACCTTC. The V and J genes are TRBV7-9 and TRBJ1-2, with a weak D call TRBD1 (5 bases). The V end was cut by 4 bases, the J end by 1 base, with 7 bases between. This CDR3 contains 13 residues. CDR1 is SEHNR, CDR2 FQNEAQ, per germline (reference sequence). The complete variable domain, with remaining parts taken from reference TRBV7-9 and TRBJ1-2, reads DTGVSQNPRHKITKRGQNVTFRCDPISEHNRLYWYRQTLGQGPEFLTYFQNEAQLEKSRLLSDRFSAERPKGSFSTLEIQRTEQGDSAMYLCASSWGLNYGYTFGSGTRLTVV.

CDR3 sequence: CASSENGLPGELFF. The CDR3 DNA reads as TGCGCCAGCAGTGAGAACGGTCTACCCGGGGAGCTGTTTTTT. The V and J genes are TRBV10-1 and TRBJ2-2; D not resolved. Germline V CDR1 and CDR2: WNHNN, SYGVQD (reference sequence). Trimming cost V 2 bases and J 6 bases, with 10 bases left between them. CDR3 length: 14 amino acids.

Concerning this clone itself: The sample has other DNA sequences that encode this CDR3 too. This sequence joins TRBV6-5 and TRBJ1-2; maybe TRBD1 (5 bases). There are 11 residues in the CDR3. Germline CDR1 is MNHEY and CDR2 is SVGAGI. With 2 bases removed from V and 7 bases from J, the gap between germline ends came to 5 bases. The CDR3 nucleotides are TGTGCCAGCAGTTACAGGGGTGGCTACACCTTC. It codes for CASSYRGGYTF.

The chain joins TRBV30 to TRBJ2-6; D is ambiguous. Germline V CDR1 and CDR2: GTSNPN, SVGIG (reference sequence). The CDR3 totals 13 residues. Trimming pared 0 bases from V and 2 bases from J, leaving 2 bases between. CDR3 loop: CAWSVAGANVLTF. CDR3 sequence (DNA): TGTGCCTGGAGTGTCGCTGGGGCCAACGTCCTGACTTTC.

This chain uses TRBV11-2 with TRBJ2-7; possibly TRBD1 for D (6 bases). The germline V gene has CDR1 SGHAT and CDR2 FQNNGV. CDR3 length: 13 amino acids. Trimming pared 3 bases from V and 3 bases from J, leaving 9 bases between. CDR3: CASSFGTHYEQYF. The CDR3 nucleotides are TGTGCCAGCAGCTTCGGGACACACTACGAGCAGTACTTC.

This rearrangement joins TRBV7-7 to TRBJ2-5, with TRBD1 matching over 9 bases. Germline V lookup: CDR1 SSHAT, CDR2 FNYEAQ (reference sequence). The CDR3 sequence is 14 residues long. Losses at the gene ends were 0 bases for V and 4 bases for J; bases not matched to a gene: 0. As DNA, the CDR3 is TGTGCCAGCAGCTTAGCGGGACAGGGAGAGACCCAGTACTTC. Its translation is CASSLAGQGETQYF.

The V call is TRBV6-6, the J call TRBJ1-5; a weak D match, TRBD1 (5 bases). The CDR3 runs 15 residues. V was clipped by 0 bases and J by 8 bases, with 14 bases between them. Per germline, CDR1 MNHNY and CDR2 SVGAGI (reference sequence). CDR3 sequence reads: CASSYSSQGWKPQHF. As DNA, the CDR3 is TGTGCCAGCAGTTACTCGAGTCAGGGATGGAAGCCCCAGCATTTT.

The rearrangement links TRBV18 to TRBJ2-1; D perhaps matches TRBD2 (5 bases). The CDR3 runs to 16 residues. Per the germline V gene, CDR1 is KGHSH and CDR2 is LQKENI. The germline V and J ends were trimmed by 3 bases and 0 bases, with 12 bases remaining between them. The CDR3 DNA reads TGTGCCAGCTCACCGCTAACTGCGGGCTCCTACAATGAGCAGTTCTTC. Translated: CASSPLTAGSYNEQFF.

The CDR3 DNA reads TGCAGCGTTTTAACAGAACTAGGCACTGAAGCTTTCTTT. This codes for CSVLTELGTEAFF. The V call is TRBV29-1, the J call TRBJ1-1, with D uncertain. V was shortened by 5 bases and J by 4 bases, with 14 bases between the two germline ends. CDR1 and CDR2 (germline): SQVTM, ANQGSEA. CDR3 length: 13 residues.

The chain uses TRBV6-5 and TRBJ2-2; 7 nucleotides align to TRBD2. The germline gives CDR1 MNHEY, CDR2 SVGAGI. The CDR3 has 16 residues. Germline trimming cut 0 bases from V and 4 bases from J; bases unmatched to any gene: 5. CDR3 residues: CASSYSWASGTGELFF. The CDR3 DNA is TGTGCCAGCAGTTACTCTTGGGCTAGCGGCACCGGGGAGCTGTTTTTT.

The chain is built from TRBV10-2 and TRBJ2-7; 9 nucleotides align to TRBD1. Trimming cost V 0 bases and J 3 bases; bases outside gene matches: 9. This CDR3 is built from 17 residues. CDR1 and CDR2 (germline): WSHSY, SAAADI. CDR3 nucleotides: TGCGCCAGCAGTGAGTCGGGTCCGGGACAGGGTTTCTACGAGCAGTACTTC. This sequence encodes CASSESGPGQGFYEQYF.

The chain couples TRBV9 to TRBJ2-2, with D possibly being TRBD2 (5 bases). The CDR3 is made up of 18 amino acids. Germline loops: CDR1 SGDLS, CDR2 YYNGEE. The V end lost 3 bases, the J end lost 4 bases, and 22 bases lay between the germline ends. In nucleotides, the CDR3 is TGTGCCAGCAGCGACCCCAGCGGCGGAGTAGGTGGCACCGGGGAGCTGTTTTTT. Protein: CASSDPSGGVGGTGELFF.

The rearrangement uses TRBV15 and TRBJ1-5; D gene ambiguous. CDR3 size: 14 residues. V gave up 1 base and J gave up 7 bases, with 11 bases separating them. Germline V gene sequence: CDR1 LNHNV, CDR2 YYDKDF (reference sequence). CDR3 DNA sequence: TGTGCCACCAGCAGAGGAGGCATCTCCCAGCCCCAGCATTTT. This translates into CATSRGGISQPQHF.

The chain has TRBV25-1 and TRBJ2-3; D is ambiguous. Germline V gene data show CDR1 as MGHDK and CDR2 as SYGVNS. This CDR3 spans 15 amino acids. The germline V and J ends were trimmed by 1 base and 3 bases, with 11 bases remaining between them. CDR3 coding DNA: TGTGCCAGCAGTGAATTTAGGGCTGGGACAGATACGCAGTATTTT. It specifies CASSEFRAGTDTQYF. Full variable domain (rest looked up from reference TRBV25-1 and TRBJ2-3): EADIYQTPRYLVIGTGKKITLECSQTMGHDKMYWYQQDPGMELHLIHYSYGVNSTEKGDLSSESTVSRIRTEHFPLTLESARPSHTSQYLCASSEFRAGTDTQYFGPGTRLTVL.

The V gene is TRBV10-3, the J gene TRBJ2-7; possible D gene TRBD2, 6 bases. Germline V gives CDR1 ENHRY, CDR2 SYGVKD. The ends were cut back, 3 bases at V and 4 bases at J, with 10 bases in the middle. This CDR3 has 13 amino acids. The CDR3 loop is CAISDPGLYEQYF. The CDR3, as DNA: TGTGCCATCAGTGACCCCGGACTATACGAGCAGTACTTC.

The rearrangement links TRBV29-1 to TRBJ1-2; 7 bases line up with TRBD1. This CDR3 has 16 amino acids. Germline-derived CDR1 and CDR2 are SQVTM and ANQGSEA. V dropped 4 bases and J dropped 4; count of bases not matched to a gene: 15. CDR3 in DNA: TGCAGCGTTGTCCTTCTTACTAGACAGGGAGCCTATGGCTACACCTTC. This sequence encodes CSVVLLTRQGAYGYTF.

The chain uses TRBV30 and TRBJ1-1; D is unclear. Trimming left V 5 bases short and J 4 bases short, with 8 bases between. The CDR3 consists of 11 residues. Germline-derived CDR1 and CDR2 are GTSNPN and SVGIG (reference sequence). CDR3 coding DNA: TGTGCCTGGTCAGGTAGCACTGAAGCTTTCTTT. It encodes CAWSGSTEAFF.

The rearrangement links TRBV11-2 to TRBJ2-5; no definite D call. The length of the CDR3 is 11 residues. Germline CDR1 and CDR2: SGHAT and FQNNGV. V was shortened by 5 bases and J by 5 bases, with 6 bases between the two germline ends. CDR3 sequence (DNA): TGTGCCAGCAGCGCGGCGGAGACCCAGTACTTC. This translates into CASSAAETQYF.

The J gene is TRBJ2-3, the V gene TRBV7-9; 8 bases fit TRBD2. The CDR3 extends over 15 amino acids. The trim removed 0 bases at V and 5 bases at J, leaving 4 bases unmatched. Germline-derived CDR1 and CDR2 are SEHNR and FQNEAQ (reference sequence). CDR3 nucleotides: TGTGCCAGCAGCTTAGCTCTAGCGGGCCTAGATACGCAGTATTTT. Translation: CASSLALAGLDTQYF.